This TCR beta chain was observed in a study of breast tumors, draining lymph nodes, adjacent tissues. TCRdb analysed the multiplex PCR reads with MiXCR anew, one entry per CDR3 protein. The sample includes some 100,000 distinct CDR3 sequences, 21% of them seen just once. The CDR3 totals 14 residues. Germline loops: CDR1 SGHRS, CDR2 YFSETQ. Trimming took off 0 bases at V and 5 bases at J, with 12 bases between the two ends. This clonotype has a count of ten or more. Antigen unknown. The lymph nodes were axillary draining lymph nodes from breast cancer patients. The study's findings and limits: The lymph node origin of tumor T cells was framed as consistent with a hypothesis, not demonstrated. Most tumor T cells seemingly derive from lymph node, then expand in tumor. Compared with lymph nodes, tumors were less diverse; compared with nontumor tissue, more.

What was sequenced was axillary lymph node tissue. The TCR sequence derives from a female donor with breast cancer. Some clones in this sample may be carry-over from other donors' samples. The rearrangement uses TRBV5-1 and TRBJ2-7; D uncertain. CDR3 residues: CASSLGTVLDEQYF. The CDR3 DNA reads TGCGCCAGCAGCTTGGGGACGGTCTTAGACGAGCAGTACTTC.